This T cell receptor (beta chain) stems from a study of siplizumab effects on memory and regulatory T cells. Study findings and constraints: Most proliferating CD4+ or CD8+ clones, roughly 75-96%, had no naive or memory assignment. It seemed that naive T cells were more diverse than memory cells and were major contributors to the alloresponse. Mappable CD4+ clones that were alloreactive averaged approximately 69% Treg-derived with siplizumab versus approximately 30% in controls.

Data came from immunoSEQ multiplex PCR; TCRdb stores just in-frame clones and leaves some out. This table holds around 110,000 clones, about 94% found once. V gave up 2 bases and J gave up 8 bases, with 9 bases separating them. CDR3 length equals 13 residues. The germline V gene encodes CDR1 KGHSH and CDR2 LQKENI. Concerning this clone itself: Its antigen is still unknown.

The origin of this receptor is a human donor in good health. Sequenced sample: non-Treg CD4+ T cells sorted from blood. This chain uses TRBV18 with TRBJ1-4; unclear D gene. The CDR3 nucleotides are TGTGCCAGCTCACCAGTGGAGTCGGAAAAACTGTTTTTT. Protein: CASSPVESEKLFF. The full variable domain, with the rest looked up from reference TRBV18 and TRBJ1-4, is NAGVMQNPRHLVRRRGQEARLRCSPMKGHSHVYWYRQLPEEGLKFMVYLQKENIIDESGMPKERFSAEFPKEGPSILRIQQVVRGDSAAYFCASSPVESEKLFFGSGTQLSVL.